The clone carrying this TCR beta chain has a single count. The sample originates from a study of blood T cell repertoires in COVID-19. Whole-study context: Material from acute and convalescent COVID-19 was sourced from the United States, Italy and Spain. In each case, the material was cDNA or gDNA derived from T cells, B-cell-depleted T cells, or PBMCs.

V lost 5 bases, J lost 4 bases, and 14 bases lay in between. CDR3 length: 14 amino acids. Germline CDR1 reads LNHDA; CDR2 reads SQIVND (reference sequence). Measured with immunoSEQ multiplex PCR; TCRdb has only the in-frame clones, and not every one. The sample has some 160,000 clones, more than 75% seen once. The sequence derives from a man over 45 who had recovered from COVID-19. V is TRBV19 and J is TRBJ1-2, with D possibly being TRBD1 (6 bases). The sequencing input was peripheral blood. CDR3 in amino acids: CASSPGQKLYGYTF. The CDR3 DNA is TGTGCCAGTAGTCCCGGACAGAAGCTCTATGGCTACACCTTC.